This note documents a single T cell receptor (beta chain) sequence. Terminally differentiated effector memory CD45RA+ cells were left out of the naive CD8 fraction, which was CD45RO-negative and positively selected for CCR7. This sample was included in a study of shared clonotypes between healthy human individuals. V was clipped by 4 bases and J by 0 bases, with 10 bases between them. The CDR3 loop spans 16 amino acids. The germline V gene has CDR1 MNHEY and CDR2 SMNVEV (reference sequence). TCRdb keeps only in-frame clones here, not all; method: immunoSEQ multiplex PCR. In the table there are just over 2,000,000 clones, about 95% of which are singletons.

V usage is TRBV27 and J usage is TRBJ2-6; unclear D gene. Sequenced material: naive CD8+ T cells sorted from blood. The clonotype comes from a man aged 18 to 30 in good health. In nucleotides, the CDR3 is TGTGCCAGCAGTTCCCTTAGGGTCTCTGGGGCCAACGTCCTGACTTTC. It codes for CASSSLRVSGANVLTF.